The clone carrying this T cell receptor (beta chain) was seen a few times. Time point defined: persistent/refractory GD, antithyroid drugs over 5 years with positive TRAb. The TCR library was prepared using RNA isolated from PBMCs. The ends were cut back, 5 bases at V and 1 base at J, with 2 bases in the middle. The CDR3 extends over 10 amino acids. The germline CDR1 and CDR2 sequences are SQVTM and ANQGSEA. This sample is part of a study of regulatory T cells in long-lasting Graves disease. TCR beta libraries were built with iRepertoire HTBI primers and Arm-PCR of CDR3 regions. TCRdb reanalysed the multiplex PCR reads using MiXCR and keeps one entry per CDR3 protein. The sample lists 300,000 to 500,000 distinct CDR3 sequences, around 21% occurring once.

Sequenced here: peripheral blood mononuclear cells (PBMCs), sampled when the disease was refractory, from a patient treated with antithyroid drugs. The rearrangement uses TRBV29-1 and TRBJ1-1; D is unclear. The sequence came from a female donor with Graves disease. The CDR3 DNA reads TGCAGCGTTAGGAACACTGAAGCTTTCTTT. Its translation: CSVRNTEAFF.